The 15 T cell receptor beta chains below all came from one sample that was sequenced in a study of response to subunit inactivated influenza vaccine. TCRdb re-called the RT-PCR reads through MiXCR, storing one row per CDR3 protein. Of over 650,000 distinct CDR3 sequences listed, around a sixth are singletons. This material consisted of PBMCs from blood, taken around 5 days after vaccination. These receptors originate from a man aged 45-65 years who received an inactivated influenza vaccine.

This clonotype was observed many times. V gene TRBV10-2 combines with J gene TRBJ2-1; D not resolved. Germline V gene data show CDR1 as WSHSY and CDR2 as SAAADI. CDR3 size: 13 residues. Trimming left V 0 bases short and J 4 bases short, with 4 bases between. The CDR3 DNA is TGCGCCAGCAGTGAGTCTGGGTACAATGAGCAGTTCTTC. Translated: CASSESGYNEQFF.

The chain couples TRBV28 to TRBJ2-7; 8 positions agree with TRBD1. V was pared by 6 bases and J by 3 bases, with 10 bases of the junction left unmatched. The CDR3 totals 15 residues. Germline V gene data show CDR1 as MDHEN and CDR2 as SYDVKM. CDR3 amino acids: CASRQTGAFFYEQYF. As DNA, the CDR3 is TGTGCCAGCAGACAGACAGGGGCCTTTTTCTACGAGCAGTACTTC.

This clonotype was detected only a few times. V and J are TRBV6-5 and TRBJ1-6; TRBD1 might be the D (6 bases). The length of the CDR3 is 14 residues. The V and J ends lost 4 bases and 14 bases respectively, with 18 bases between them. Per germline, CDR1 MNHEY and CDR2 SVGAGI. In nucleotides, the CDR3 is TGTGCCAGCAGTTCCACAGGGCTCTCCTCGGCCCTCCACTTT. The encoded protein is CASSSTGLSSALHF.

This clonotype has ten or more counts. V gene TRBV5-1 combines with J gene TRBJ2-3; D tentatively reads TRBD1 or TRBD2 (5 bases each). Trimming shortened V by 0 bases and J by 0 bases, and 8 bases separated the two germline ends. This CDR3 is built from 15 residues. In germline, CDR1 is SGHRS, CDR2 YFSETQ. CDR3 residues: CASSLGDVSTDTQYF. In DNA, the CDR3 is TGCGCCAGCAGCTTGGGGGACGTTAGCACAGATACGCAGTATTTT.

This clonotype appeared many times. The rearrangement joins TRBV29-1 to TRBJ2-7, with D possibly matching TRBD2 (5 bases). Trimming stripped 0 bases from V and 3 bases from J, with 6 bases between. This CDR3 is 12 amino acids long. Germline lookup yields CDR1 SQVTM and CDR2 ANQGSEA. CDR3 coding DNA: TGCAGCGTTGAAGAGGGGAGCTACGAGCAGTACTTC. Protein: CSVEEGSYEQYF.

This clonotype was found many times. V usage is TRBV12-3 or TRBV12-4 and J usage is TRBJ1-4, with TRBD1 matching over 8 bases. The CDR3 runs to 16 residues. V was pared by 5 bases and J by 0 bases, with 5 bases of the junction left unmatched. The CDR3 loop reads CASSLGQGATNEKLFF. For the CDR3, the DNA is TGTGCCAGCAGTCTAGGACAGGGAGCAACTAATGAAAAACTGTTTTTT.

The CDR3 region is CASSYGLSRETQYF. For the CDR3, the DNA is TGTGCCAGCAGTTACGGACTATCGAGGGAGACCCAGTACTTC. The chain recombines TRBV6-2 or TRBV6-3 with TRBJ2-5, with a tentative D call TRBD2 (6 bases). Between the trimmed V and J ends, which lost 2 bases and 5 bases, there was a span of 12 bases. Germline V gene lookup returns CDR1 MNHEY and CDR2 SVGEGT. The CDR3 sequence is 14 residues long.

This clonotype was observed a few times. The CDR3 DNA sequence: TGCAGTGCTAGAGGGGGGGGTGGCATGAACACTGAAGCTTTCTTT. Its translation is CSARGGGGMNTEAFF. The J gene is TRBJ1-1, the V gene TRBV20-1, with D possibly TRBD1 on 5 matching bases. Germline loops: CDR1 DFQATT, CDR2 SNEGSKA (reference sequence). This CDR3 spans 15 amino acids. Trimming took off 1 base at V and 0 bases at J, with 12 bases between the two ends.

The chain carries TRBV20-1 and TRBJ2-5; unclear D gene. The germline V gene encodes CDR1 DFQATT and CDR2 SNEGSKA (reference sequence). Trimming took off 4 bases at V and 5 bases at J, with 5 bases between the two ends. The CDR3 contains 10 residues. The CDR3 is CSANRETQYF. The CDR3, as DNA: TGCAGTGCTAACCGTGAGACCCAGTACTTC.

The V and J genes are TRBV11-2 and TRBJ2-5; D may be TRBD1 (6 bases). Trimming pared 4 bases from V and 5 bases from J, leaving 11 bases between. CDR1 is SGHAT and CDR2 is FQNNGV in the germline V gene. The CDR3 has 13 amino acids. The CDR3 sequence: CASSWGTMETQYF. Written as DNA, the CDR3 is TGTGCCAGCAGCTGGGGGACAATGGAGACCCAGTACTTC.

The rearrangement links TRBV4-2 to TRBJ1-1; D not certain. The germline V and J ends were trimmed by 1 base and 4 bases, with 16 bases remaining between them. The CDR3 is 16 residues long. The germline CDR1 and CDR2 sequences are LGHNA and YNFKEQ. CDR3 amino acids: CASSQAVFGLGTEAFF. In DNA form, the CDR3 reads TGTGCCAGCAGCCAAGCCGTCTTCGGGCTGGGCACTGAAGCTTTCTTT.

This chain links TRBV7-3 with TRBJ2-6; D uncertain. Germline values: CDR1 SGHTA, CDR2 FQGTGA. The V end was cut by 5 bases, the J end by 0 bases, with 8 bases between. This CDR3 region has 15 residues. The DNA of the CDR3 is TGTGCCAGCAGCCCGCATCACTCTGGGGCCAACGTCCTGACTTTC. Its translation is CASSPHHSGANVLTF.

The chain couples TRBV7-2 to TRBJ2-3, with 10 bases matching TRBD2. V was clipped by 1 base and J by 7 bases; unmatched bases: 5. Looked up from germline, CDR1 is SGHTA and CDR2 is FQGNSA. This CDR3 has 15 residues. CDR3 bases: TGTGCCAGCAGCTTAGTTAGCGGGGGGCCATATACGCAGTATTTT. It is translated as CASSLVSGGPYTQYF.

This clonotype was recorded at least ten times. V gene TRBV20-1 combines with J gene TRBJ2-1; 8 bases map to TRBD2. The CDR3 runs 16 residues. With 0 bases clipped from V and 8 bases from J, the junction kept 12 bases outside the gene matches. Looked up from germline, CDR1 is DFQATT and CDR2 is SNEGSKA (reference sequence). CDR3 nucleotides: TGCAGTGCTAGAGACCCTTTAGCGGGAAGGGATGATGAGCAGTTCTTC. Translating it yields CSARDPLAGRDDEQFF.

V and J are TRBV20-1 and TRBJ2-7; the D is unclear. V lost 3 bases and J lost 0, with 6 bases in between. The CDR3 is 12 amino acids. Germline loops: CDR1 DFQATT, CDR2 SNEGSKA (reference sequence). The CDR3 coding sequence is TGCAGTGCTAGTAAAAGCTCCTACGAGCAGTACTTC. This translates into CSASKSSYEQYF.